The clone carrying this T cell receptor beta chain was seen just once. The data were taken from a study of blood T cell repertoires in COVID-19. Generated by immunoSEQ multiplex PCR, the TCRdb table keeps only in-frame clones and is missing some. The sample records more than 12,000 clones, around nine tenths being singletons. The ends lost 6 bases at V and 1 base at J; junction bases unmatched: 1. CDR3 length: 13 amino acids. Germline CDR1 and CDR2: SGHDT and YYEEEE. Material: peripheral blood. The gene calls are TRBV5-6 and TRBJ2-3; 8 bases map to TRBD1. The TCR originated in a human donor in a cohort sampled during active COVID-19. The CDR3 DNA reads TGTGCCAGCATGGGACAGGGCACAGATACGCAGTATTTT. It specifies CASMGQGTDTQYF.